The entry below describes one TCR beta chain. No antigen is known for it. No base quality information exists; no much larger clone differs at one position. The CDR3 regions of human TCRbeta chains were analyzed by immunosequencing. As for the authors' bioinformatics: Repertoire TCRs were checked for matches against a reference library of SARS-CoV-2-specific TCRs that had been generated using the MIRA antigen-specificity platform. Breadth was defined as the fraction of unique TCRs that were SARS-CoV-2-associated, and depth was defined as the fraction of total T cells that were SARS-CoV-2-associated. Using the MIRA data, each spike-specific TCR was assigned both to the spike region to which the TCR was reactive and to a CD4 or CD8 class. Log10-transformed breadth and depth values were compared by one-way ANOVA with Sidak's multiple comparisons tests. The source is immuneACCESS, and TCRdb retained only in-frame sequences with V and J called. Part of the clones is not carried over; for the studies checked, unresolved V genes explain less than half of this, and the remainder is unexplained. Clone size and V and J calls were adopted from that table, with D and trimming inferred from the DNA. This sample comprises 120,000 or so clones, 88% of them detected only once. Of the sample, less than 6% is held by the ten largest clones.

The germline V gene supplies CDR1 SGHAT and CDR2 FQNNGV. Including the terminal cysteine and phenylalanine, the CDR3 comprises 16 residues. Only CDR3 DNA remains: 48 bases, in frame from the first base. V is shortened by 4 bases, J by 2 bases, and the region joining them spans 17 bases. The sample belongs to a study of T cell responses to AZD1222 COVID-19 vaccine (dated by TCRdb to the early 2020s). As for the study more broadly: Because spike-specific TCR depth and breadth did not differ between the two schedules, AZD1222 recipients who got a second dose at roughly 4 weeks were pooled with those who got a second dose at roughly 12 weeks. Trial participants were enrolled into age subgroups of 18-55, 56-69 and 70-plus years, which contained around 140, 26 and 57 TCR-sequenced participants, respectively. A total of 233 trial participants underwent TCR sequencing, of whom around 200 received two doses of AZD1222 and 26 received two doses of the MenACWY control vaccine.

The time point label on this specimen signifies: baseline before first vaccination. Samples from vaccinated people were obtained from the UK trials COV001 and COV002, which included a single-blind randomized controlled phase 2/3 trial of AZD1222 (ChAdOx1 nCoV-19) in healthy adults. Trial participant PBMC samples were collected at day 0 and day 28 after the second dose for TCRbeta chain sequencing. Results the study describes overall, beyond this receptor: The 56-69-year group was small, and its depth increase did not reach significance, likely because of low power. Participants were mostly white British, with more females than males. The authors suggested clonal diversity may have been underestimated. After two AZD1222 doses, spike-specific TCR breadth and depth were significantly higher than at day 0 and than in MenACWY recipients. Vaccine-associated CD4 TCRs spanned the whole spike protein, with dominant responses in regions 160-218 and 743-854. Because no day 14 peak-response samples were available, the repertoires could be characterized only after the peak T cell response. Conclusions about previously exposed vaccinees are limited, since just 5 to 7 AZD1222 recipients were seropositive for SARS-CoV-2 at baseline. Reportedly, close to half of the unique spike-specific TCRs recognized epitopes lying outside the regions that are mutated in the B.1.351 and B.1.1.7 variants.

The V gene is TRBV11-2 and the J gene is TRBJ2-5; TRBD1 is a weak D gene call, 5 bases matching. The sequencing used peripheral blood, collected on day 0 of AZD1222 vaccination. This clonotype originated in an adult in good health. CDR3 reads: CASSSRVSLIQETQYF. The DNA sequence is TGTGCCAGCAGCTCCAGGGTTAGCCTAATACAAGAGACCCAGTACTTC.